Listed below are T cell receptor beta chains from one sample, sequenced in a study of T cells in Graves' hyperthyroidism and ophthalmopathy. TCRdb reanalysed the multiplex PCR reads using MiXCR and keeps one entry per CDR3 protein. The sample has approximately 210,000 distinct CDR3 sequences; approximately 17% are singletons. Sequencing was performed on blood. The receptors were sampled from a man aged 50-59 years with Graves' hyperthyroidism. Each CDR3 is given without its conserved first and last residue.

CDR3aa | j_gene | v_gene
ASSFVGTPPYEQY | TRBJ2-7 | TRBV28
ASSRGLAVYNEQF | TRBJ2-1 | TRBV19
AISESDSGNSRRETQY | TRBJ2-5 | TRBV10-3
ASSLGRGRSSGRGNEQF | TRBJ2-1 | TRBV11-1
ASIPSGHSNTGELF | TRBJ2-2 | TRBV28
ASLSAGRWNYEQY | TRBJ2-7 | TRBV12-5
ASSSQGFGYGYT | TRBJ1-2 | TRBV7-2
ASSLSSGRNTGELF | TRBJ2-2 | TRBV5-1
ASMPTSGSLNEQF | TRBJ2-1 | TRBV6-1
ASSLSGVTYGYT | TRBJ1-2 | TRBV28
ASNGENTDTQY | TRBJ2-3 | TRBV2
ASSLGRSGEQF | TRBJ2-1 | TRBV7-3
ASSPGGGYGYT | TRBJ1-2 | TRBV28
ASSLPGLAPTDTQY | TRBJ2-3 | TRBV7-8
SAREGLGRLREQY | TRBJ2-7 | TRBV20-1
ASVGQSYEQY | TRBJ2-7 | TRBV11-3
ASSRRFPGDTQY | TRBJ2-3 | TRBV27
SAGARSMEGTQY | TRBJ2-5 | TRBV20-1
ASSSTGGAFEKLF | TRBJ1-4 | TRBV12-3/TRBV12-4
ASSVDVGTARSPLH | TRBJ1-6 | TRBV9
ASSPNRGPYTDTQY | TRBJ2-3 | TRBV9
ASSPPSGEQY | TRBJ2-7 | TRBV6-1
SVKGASGANVLT | TRBJ2-6 | TRBV29-1
ASSQVEPAGNTIY | TRBJ1-3 | TRBV4-2
ASSVRGGGLNSPLH | TRBJ1-6 | TRBV9
ASSQDSQSNYGYT | TRBJ1-2 | TRBV4-2
ASRYGYEQY | TRBJ2-7 | TRBV5-1
ASGQGGTDTQY | TRBJ2-3 | TRBV5-1
ASSPRAVSGNTIY | TRBJ1-3 | TRBV7-2
ASSYSSGPDTQY | TRBJ2-3 | TRBV6-2/TRBV6-3
ASSIAGEQF | TRBJ2-1 | TRBV19
ASSRRTGGDEKLF | TRBJ1-4 | TRBV3-1
ASSLATGGTEAF | TRBJ1-1 | TRBV12-3/TRBV12-4
ASSNPGGEYEQY | TRBJ2-7 | TRBV11-2
SARRQGRDTEAF | TRBJ1-1 | TRBV29-1
ASARQNYGYT | TRBJ1-2 | TRBV2
ASSPRGSGGVDTQY | TRBJ2-3 | TRBV13
AWSVIGLNQPQH | TRBJ1-5 | TRBV30
AWIPDNQETQY | TRBJ2-5 | TRBV30
ASSPLAGKIDTQY | TRBJ2-3 | TRBV5-1
ASSSHYRESYEQY | TRBJ2-7 | TRBV5-1
ATSLAGGHNEQF | TRBJ2-1 | TRBV24-1